This T cell receptor beta chain originates from a study of graft-versus-host responses after intestinal transplantation. About the study: Multivisceral, liver-intestinal, or isolated intestinal transplants were received by the recipients. Every recipient had anti-thymocyte globulin induction and 3 to 4 years of tacrolimus plus steroids. The study, taken as a whole, reports: Investigators detected GvH clones in recipient marrow, with some emerging earlier in ileum or blood. Allografts carried high graft-versus-host to host-versus-graft clonal ratios in patients having graft-donor T cell macrochimerism.

TCRdb's table, derived via immunoSEQ multiplex PCR, lists solely in-frame clones and lacks some. The table lists over 80,000 clones, about 83% of them singletons. With regard to this clone: Antigen: not known.

Looked up from germline, CDR1 is WSHSY and CDR2 is SAAADI. This CDR3 region has 14 residues. The V end lost 4 bases, the J end lost 4 bases, and 13 bases lay between the germline ends. Sequenced material: PBMCs, taken 255 days after intestinal transplant. The chain is built from TRBV10-2 and TRBJ1-2; D might be TRBD1 (5 bases). The TCR originated in a human patient who received an intestinal transplant, so some T cells may come from the graft donor. The CDR3 here is CASSGEQAFYGYTF. CDR3 DNA sequence: TGCGCCAGCAGTGGCGAACAGGCCTTCTATGGCTACACCTTC.